The sequence of this TCR beta chain was determined in a study of tumor-infiltrating lymphocytes in localized non-small cell lung cancer. Regarding this clone: Its antigen is unknown.

Study-level points and caveats: Different pieces of the same tissue were used for each assay.

Some clones are missing from TCRdb's copy, which holds only in-frame ones; the method was immunoSEQ multiplex PCR. The data contain over 9,500 clones, roughly 67% of them singletons. The CDR3 loop spans 14 amino acids. From germline, CDR1 is MNHNS and CDR2 SASEGT. V was pared by 6 bases and J by 1 base, with 10 bases between. The specimen was lung tumor tissue. This chain links TRBV6-1 with TRBJ2-4; D is possibly TRBD1 or TRBD2 (5 bases each). This clonotype was obtained from a human donor with non-small cell lung cancer. DNA of the CDR3: TGTGCCAGCAGCCAGGGAGTGGCCAAAAACATTCAGTACTTC. Translation gives CASSQGVAKNIQYF.